This TCR beta chain was sequenced during a study of OX40 agonist ivuxolimab in advanced cancers. The overall study: Patients in dose escalation had liver, melanoma, kidney or head and neck cancers.

Clones were read by immunoSEQ multiplex PCR, and TCRdb kept only the in-frame ones, dropping some. The table lists 90,000 to 100,000 clones, around nine tenths of them singletons. V shed 3 bases and J 8 bases; nucleotides not matched to a gene: 10. The CDR3 spans 15 residues. CDR1 and CDR2 from the germline V gene are MNHNS and SASEGT. The chain couples TRBV6-1 to TRBJ2-1; TRBD1 aligns across 7 bases. The source was CD4+ or CD8+ T cells sorted from blood, collected in a trial of the OX40 agonist ivuxolimab. The TCR sequence derives from an adult with an advanced solid tumor such as melanoma, head and neck, liver or kidney cancer. The CDR3 DNA reads as TGTGCCAGCAGTGAGGGGGTAGGGGGCGCGGATGAGCAGTTCTTC. This encodes CASSEGVGGADEQFF.